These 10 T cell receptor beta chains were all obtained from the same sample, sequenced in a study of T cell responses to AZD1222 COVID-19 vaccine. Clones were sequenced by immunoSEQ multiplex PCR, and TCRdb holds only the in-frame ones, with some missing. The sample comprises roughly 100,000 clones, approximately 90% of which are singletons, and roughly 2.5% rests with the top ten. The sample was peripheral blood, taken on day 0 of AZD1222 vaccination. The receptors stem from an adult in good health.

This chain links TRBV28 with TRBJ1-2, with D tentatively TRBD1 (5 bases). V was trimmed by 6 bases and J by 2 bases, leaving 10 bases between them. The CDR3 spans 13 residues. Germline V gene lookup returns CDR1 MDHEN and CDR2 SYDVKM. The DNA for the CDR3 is TGTGCCAGCAGCCTCGGGGGGAACTATGGCTACACCTTC. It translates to CASSLGGNYGYTF.

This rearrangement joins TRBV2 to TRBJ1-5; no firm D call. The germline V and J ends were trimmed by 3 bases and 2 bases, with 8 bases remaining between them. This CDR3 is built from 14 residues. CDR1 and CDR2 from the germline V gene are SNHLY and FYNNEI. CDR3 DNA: TGTGCCAGCAGTGAGTTGAGGGGCAATCAGCCCCAGCATTTT. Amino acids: CASSELRGNQPQHF.

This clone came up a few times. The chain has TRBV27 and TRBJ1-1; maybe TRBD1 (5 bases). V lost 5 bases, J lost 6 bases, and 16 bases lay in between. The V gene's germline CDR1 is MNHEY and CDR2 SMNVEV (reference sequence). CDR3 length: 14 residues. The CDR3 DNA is TGTGCCAGCAGTCAGGGTCCCCAATGGGCTGAAGCTTTCTTT. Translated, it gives CASSQGPQWAEAFF.

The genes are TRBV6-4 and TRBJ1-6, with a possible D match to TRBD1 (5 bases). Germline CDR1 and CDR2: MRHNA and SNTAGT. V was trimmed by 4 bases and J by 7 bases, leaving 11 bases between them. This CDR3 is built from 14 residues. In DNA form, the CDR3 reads TGTGCCAGCAGTGGTGGGGGAGAGAATTCACCCCTCCACTTT. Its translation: CASSGGGENSPLHF.

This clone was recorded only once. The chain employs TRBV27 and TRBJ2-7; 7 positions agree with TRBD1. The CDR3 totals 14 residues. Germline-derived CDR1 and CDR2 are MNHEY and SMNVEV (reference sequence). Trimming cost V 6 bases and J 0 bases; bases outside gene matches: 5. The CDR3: CASRLQGPSYEQYF. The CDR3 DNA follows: TGTGCCAGCAGACTACAGGGGCCCTCCTACGAGCAGTACTTC.

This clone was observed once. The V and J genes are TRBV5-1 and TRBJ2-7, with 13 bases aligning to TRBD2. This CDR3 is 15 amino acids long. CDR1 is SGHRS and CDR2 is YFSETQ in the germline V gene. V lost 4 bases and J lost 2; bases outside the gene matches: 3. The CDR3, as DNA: TGCGCCAGCAGCATCGGACTAGCGGGGGCCTACGAGCAGTACTTC. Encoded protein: CASSIGLAGAYEQYF.

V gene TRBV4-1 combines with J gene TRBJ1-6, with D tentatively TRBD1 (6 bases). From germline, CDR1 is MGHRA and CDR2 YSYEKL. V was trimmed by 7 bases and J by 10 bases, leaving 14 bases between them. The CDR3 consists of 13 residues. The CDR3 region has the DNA TGCGCCAGCAAAAGGGACATTAACTCACCCCTCCACTTT. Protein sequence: CASKRDINSPLHF.

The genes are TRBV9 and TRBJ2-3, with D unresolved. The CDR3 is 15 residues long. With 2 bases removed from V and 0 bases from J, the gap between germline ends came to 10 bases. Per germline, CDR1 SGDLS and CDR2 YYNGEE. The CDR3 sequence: CASSVATGSTDTQYF. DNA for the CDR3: TGTGCCAGCAGCGTCGCGACGGGTAGCACAGATACGCAGTATTTT.

The CDR3 here is CASSKDRVGQPQHF. The CDR3 DNA sequence: TGTGCCAGTAGTAAGGACAGGGTGGGTCAGCCCCAGCATTTT. V gene TRBV19 combines with J gene TRBJ1-5, with 8 nucleotides matching TRBD1. Germline assignment: CDR1 LNHDA and CDR2 SQIVND (reference sequence). The trim removed 4 bases at V and 6 bases at J, leaving 5 bases unmatched. The CDR3 has 14 residues.

CDR3 loop: CASSQQVNTEAFF. In DNA, the CDR3 is TGTGCCAGCTCGCAACAGGTGAACACTGAAGCTTTCTTT. The rearrangement uses TRBV18 and TRBJ1-1; D is perhaps TRBD1 (5 bases). The CDR3 has 13 amino acids. Per germline, CDR1 KGHSH and CDR2 LQKENI. V was pared by 6 bases and J by 0 bases, with 8 bases between.